The 16 T cell receptor beta chains below were found in one sample sequenced in a study of shared clonotypes between healthy human individuals. Sequencing was performed with immunoSEQ multiplex PCR; in TCRdb, only in-frame clones are kept and a portion is missing. The table lists about 640,000 clones, 72% of them singletons, with less than 2% in the top ten. Sequencing was done on a sample of memory CD4+ T cells sorted from blood. Subset denoted: CD45RA-negative fraction. These receptors were obtained from a woman in her 30s in good health.

A few counts support this clone. This chain connects TRBV7-3 to TRBJ1-1; no clear D. Per the germline V gene, CDR1 is SGHTA and CDR2 is FQGTGA. With 4 bases removed from V and 5 bases from J, the gap between germline ends came to 11 bases. The length of the CDR3 is 13 residues. The CDR3 DNA sequence: TGTGCCAGCAGCTCGGCTACGTGGACTGAAGCTTTCTTT. It specifies CASSSATWTEAFF.

In this sample, this clone turned up once. This rearrangement joins TRBV28 to TRBJ2-5; the D gene is possibly TRBD1 (6 bases). With the DNA end fitting TRBJ2-7 better, the J assignment may be wrong. Germline CDR1 is MDHEN and CDR2 is SYDVKM. The CDR3 length is 14 residues. CDR3 sequence reads: CASSPLDRTYEQYF. In DNA form, the CDR3 reads TGTGCCAGCAGCCCCTTGGACAGAACCTACGAGCAGTACTTC.

The V call is TRBV5-1, the J call TRBJ1-5, with TRBD1 as a possible D gene (5 bases). Germline V lookup: CDR1 SGHRS, CDR2 YFSETQ. V lost 8 bases and J lost 3, with 12 bases in between. The CDR3 is 13 residues long. In DNA, the CDR3 is TGCGCCAGTAGGGGAGACGACAATCAGCCCCAGCATTTT. Translating it yields CASRGDDNQPQHF.

This clone appeared a few times. Other DNA variants within this sample encode the same CDR3. The V call is TRBV19, the J call TRBJ2-3; 10 bases match TRBD2. The CDR3 covers 15 residues. Trimming at V came to 3 bases and at J to 2 bases, leaving 2 bases not matched to a gene. In germline, CDR1 is LNHDA, CDR2 SQIVND (reference sequence). DNA for the CDR3: TGTGCCAGTAGTATCCTAGCGGGAGACACAGATACGCAGTATTTT. Its translation is CASSILAGDTDTQYF.

This clone was seen only a few times. The chain recombines TRBV7-2 with TRBJ2-7; TRBD2 aligns across 9 bases. V was clipped by 0 bases and J by 7 bases; unmatched bases: 10. The V gene's germline CDR1 is SGHTA and CDR2 FQGNSA. The CDR3 has 16 residues. The CDR3 loop is CASSLASGGTPREQYF. In DNA, the CDR3 is TGTGCCAGCAGCTTAGCGAGCGGGGGGACTCCCAGGGAGCAGTACTTC.

The sample holds many counts of this clone. This sequence joins TRBV7-6 and TRBJ2-3; 8 bases align to TRBD2. With V trimmed by 4 bases and J by 3 bases, 9 bases remained unmatched. CDR1 is SGHVS and CDR2 is FNYEAQ in the germline V gene. The CDR3 is 16 residues long. CDR3 loop: CASSWAATGGTDTQYF. The CDR3 nucleotides read TGTGCCAGCAGCTGGGCCGCCACGGGAGGGACAGATACGCAGTATTTT.

V is TRBV7-9 and J is TRBJ2-7; weak D call: TRBD2 (5 bases). CDR1 and CDR2 from the germline V gene are SEHNR and FQNEAQ (reference sequence). The ends were cut back, 2 bases at V and 3 bases at J, with 20 bases in the middle. The CDR3 contains 17 residues. CDR3 sequence reads: CASSLWSGFLVDYEQYF. The CDR3 DNA sequence: TGTGCCAGCAGCTTATGGAGCGGCTTCCTGGTGGACTACGAGCAGTACTTC.

The gene calls are TRBV29-1 and TRBJ2-3; possible D gene TRBD2, 6 bases. The V and J ends lost 5 bases and 0 bases respectively, with 12 bases between them. This CDR3 comprises 14 residues. The germline CDR1 and CDR2 sequences are SQVTM and ANQGSEA. The CDR3 sequence is CSVSLASSTDTQYF. CDR3 DNA sequence: TGCAGCGTTTCGCTAGCGTCTAGCACAGATACGCAGTATTTT.

The chain has TRBV6-1 and TRBJ2-2; tentative D call: TRBD1 (6 bases). The CDR3 contains 15 residues. The V and J ends lost 6 bases and 1 base respectively, with 12 bases between them. CDR1 is MNHNS, CDR2 SASEGT, per germline. The CDR3 region is CASSRDRWNTGELFF. The CDR3 DNA sequence: TGTGCCAGCAGCCGAGACAGGTGGAACACCGGGGAGCTGTTTTTT.

The chain links TRBV5-1 to TRBJ2-5, with 8 bases identical to TRBD1. With the DNA end fitting TRBJ2-7 better, the J assignment may be wrong. The CDR3 sequence is 14 residues long. Germline V lookup: CDR1 SGHRS, CDR2 YFSETQ. CDR3: CASSLEDRVYEQYF. CDR3 DNA sequence: TGCGCCAGCAGCTTGGAGGACAGGGTCTACGAGCAGTACTTC.

This chain joins TRBV25-1 and TRBJ2-1; either TRBD1 or TRBD2 may supply D (5 bases each). The CDR3 loop spans 12 amino acids. Germline CDR1 reads MGHDK; CDR2 reads SYGVNS. The V end was cut by 6 bases, the J end by 10 bases, with 13 bases between. The CDR3 DNA follows: TGTGCCAGCAGGACAGTTGGGGGAGAGCAGTTCTTC. Translation gives CASRTVGGEQFF.

V gene TRBV2 combines with J gene TRBJ2-7; D unclear. The CDR3 consists of 12 residues. Germline V gives CDR1 SNHLY, CDR2 FYNNEI. V gave up 4 bases and J gave up 3 bases, with 7 bases separating them. The CDR3 DNA reads as TGTGCCAGCAGTGGGGCAATCTACGAGCAGTACTTC. Protein sequence: CASSGAIYEQYF.

The chain combines TRBV7-8 with TRBJ2-7, with 8 bases identical to TRBD1. CDR3 length equals 15 residues. J lost 7 bases, V lost 5 bases, and 13 bases had no gene match. CDR1 and CDR2 (germline): SGHVS, FQNEAQ. CDR3 sequence reads: CASSPQGAEVGEQYF. CDR3 nucleotide sequence: TGTGCCAGCAGCCCGCAGGGGGCCGAAGTGGGAGAGCAGTACTTC. Full variable domain (missing parts from reference TRBV7-8 and TRBJ2-7): GAGVSQSPRYKVAKRGQDVALRCDPISGHVSLFWYQQALGQGPEFLTYFQNEAQLDKSGLPSDRFFAERPEGSVSTLKIQRTQQEDSAVYLCASSPQGAEVGEQYFGPGTRLTVT.

This clone was detected only a few times. This chain uses TRBV4-2 with TRBJ2-5; 7 nucleotides agree with TRBD2. Germline V gene sequence: CDR1 LGHNA, CDR2 YNFKEQ. CDR3 length: 19 amino acids. V dropped 0 bases and J dropped 0; count of bases not matched to a gene: 13. The CDR3 DNA sequence: TGTGCCAGCAGCCAAGAAGTCCCCTCCGGGAGGACGTACCAAGAGACCCAGTACTTC. This sequence encodes CASSQEVPSGRTYQETQYF.

V gene TRBV7-9 combines with J gene TRBJ1-1, with a possible D match to TRBD1 (6 bases). The CDR3 runs 14 residues. The V end was cut by 5 bases, the J end by 4 bases, with 14 bases between. Germline V gene sequence: CDR1 SEHNR, CDR2 FQNEAQ (reference sequence). In DNA form, the CDR3 reads TGTGCCAGCAGCCGGGGAGGGGGGTCCACTGAAGCTTTCTTT. It encodes CASSRGGGSTEAFF.

This chain joins TRBV19 and TRBJ2-6; D uncertain. The germline gives CDR1 LNHDA, CDR2 SQIVND (reference sequence). Trimming left V 7 bases short and J 2 bases short, with 15 bases between. The CDR3 length is 16 residues. CDR3 nucleotide sequence: TGTGCCAGTATTAAAGGGCCCCCCGCTGGGGCCAACGTCCTGACTTTC. Translated: CASIKGPPAGANVLTF.